This T cell receptor beta chain was obtained from a study of PD-L1 blockade in urothelial cancer. In the study overall: The patients had undergone anywhere from 0 to 3 prior chemotherapy regimens. Samples came from 3 weeks, at the second dose, and 6 weeks into treatment.

Sequenced by immunoSEQ multiplex PCR; TCRdb stores in-frame clones only, minus some. The table lists around 53,000 clones, about 80% of them singletons, with about 5.6% in the top ten. This clone was recorded only once. In germline, CDR1 is SNHLY, CDR2 FYNNEI. V lost 8 bases, J lost 0 bases, and 11 bases lay in between. CDR3 length: 13 residues. V and J are TRBV2 and TRBJ2-7; tentative D call: TRBD2 (5 bases). The source is a man aged 35-49 years with urothelial cancer. Sequencing was performed on PBMCs, taken around atezolizumab (anti-PD-L1) treatment. The CDR3 spells CASRRGLSYEQYF. The CDR3 nucleotides are TGTGCCAGCCGCCGCGGACTCTCCTACGAGCAGTACTTC. The variable domain in full, with the rest retrieved from reference TRBV2 and TRBJ2-7, is EPEVTQTPSHQVTQMGQEVILRCVPISNHLYFYWYRQILGQKVEFLVSFYNNEISEKSEIFDDQFSVERPDGSNFTLKIRSTKLEDSAMYFCASRRGLSYEQYFGPGTRLTVT.